These 2 T cell receptor beta chains were all obtained from the same sample, sequenced in a study of T cell repertoires in aging, cancer and after chemotherapy. TRB rearrangements spanning V, D and J were amplified using mixed TRB-A/B primers. TCRdb analysed the multiplex PCR reads with MiXCR anew, one entry per CDR3 protein. Here the sample spans around 2,000 distinct CDR3 sequences, about 25% being singletons. Peripheral blood genomic DNA, not sorted cells or RNA, was the template. The material sequenced was blood. All receptors derive from a human donor with a solid tumor.

By share, this clonotype counts as medium-sized. V gene TRBV5-4 combines with J gene TRBJ2-3; the D is unclear. The CDR3 is 15 residues long. Germline lookup yields CDR1 SGHNT and CDR2 YYREEE (reference sequence). The V gene lost 4 bases and the J gene lost 2 bases, with 14 bases spanning the gap. The CDR3 is CASSPDLSPTDTQYF. CDR3 DNA sequence: TGTGCCAGCAGCCCGGACCTCTCCCCCACAGATACGCAGTATTTT.

The gene calls are TRBV4-2 and TRBJ1-6; 8 bases line up with TRBD1. CDR1 and CDR2 from the germline V gene are LGHNA and YNFKEQ. The CDR3 runs to 14 residues. J lost 7 bases, V lost 3 bases, and 2 bases had no gene match. CDR3 loop: CASSQWTGNSPLHF. The CDR3 region has the DNA TGTGCCAGCAGCCAGTGGACAGGGAATTCACCCCTCCACTTT.